A single sample gave rise to the 27 T cell receptor beta chains below, sequenced in a study of T cell responses to AZD1222 COVID-19 vaccine. Sequenced by immunoSEQ multiplex PCR; TCRdb stores in-frame clones only, minus some. The sample lists 89,000 or so clones; over 70% were seen once. The sample in question was peripheral blood, obtained on day 0 of AZD1222 vaccination. The receptors come from an adult in good health.

The V gene is TRBV7-2, the J gene TRBJ1-1; D unclear. The ends were cut back, 5 bases at V and 1 base at J, with 14 bases in the middle. This CDR3 spans 15 amino acids. In germline, CDR1 is SGHTA, CDR2 FQGNSA. The CDR3 nucleotides read TGTGCCAGCAGCCCACGTGGAGTAGGGAACACTGAAGCTTTCTTT. Translating gives CASSPRGVGNTEAFF.

The V gene is TRBV7-9, the J gene TRBJ1-2; D perhaps matches TRBD1 (5 bases). The CDR3 length is 14 residues. CDR1 SEHNR and CDR2 FQNEAQ come from the germline V gene (reference sequence). Trimming took off 7 bases at V and 5 bases at J, with 17 bases between the two ends. The chain's CDR3 is CASTTGQGTYGYTF. In nucleotides, the CDR3 is TGTGCCAGCACGACGGGCCAGGGAACATATGGCTACACCTTC.

This sequence joins TRBV24-1 and TRBJ2-2, with a weak D call TRBD1 (5 bases). CDR1 and CDR2 (germline): KGHDR, SFDVKD. Trimming took 0 bases from V and 6 from J, leaving 7 bases between them. This CDR3 comprises 14 residues. CDR3 loop: CATSDLQGSGELFF. In nucleotides, the CDR3 is TGTGCCACCAGTGATTTGCAGGGATCCGGGGAGCTGTTTTTT.

This clone was found a few times. The genes are TRBV11-2 and TRBJ1-1; TRBD1 is a possible D gene (6 bases). The CDR3 is made up of 14 amino acids. V was clipped by 4 bases and J by 6 bases, with 15 bases between them. The V gene's germline CDR1 is SGHAT and CDR2 FQNNGV. In DNA, the CDR3 is TGTGCCAGCAGCTCGGAGGGGAAGGGGGCTGAAGCTTTCTTT. Its translation is CASSSEGKGAEAFF. Together with reference TRBV11-2 and TRBJ1-1, the CDR3 gives the full variable domain: EAGVAQSPRYKIIEKRQSVAFWCNPISGHATLYWYQQILGQGPKLLIQFQNNGVVDDSQLPKDRFSAERLKGVDSTLKIQPAKLEDSAVYLCASSSEGKGAEAFFGQGTRLTVV.

V is TRBV13 and J is TRBJ1-1, with D tentatively TRBD1 (6 bases). Germline V gives CDR1 PRHDT, CDR2 FYEKMQ (reference sequence). Between the trimmed V and J ends, which lost 6 bases and 1 base, there was a span of 15 bases. The CDR3 is 15 amino acids. The DNA of the CDR3 is TGTGCCAGCAGGGGGGCAGGGGAGGGGAACACTGAAGCTTTCTTT. Translation gives CASRGAGEGNTEAFF.

This chain's CDR3 is CATSPAGGATNEKLFF. In nucleotides, the CDR3 is TGTGCCACCAGCCCTGCCGGAGGGGCAACTAATGAAAAACTGTTTTTT. The gene calls are TRBV15 and TRBJ1-4, with D perhaps matching TRBD1 (5 bases). This CDR3 is built from 16 residues. V dropped 5 bases and J dropped 0 bases, with 13 bases sitting between them. The germline V gene encodes CDR1 LNHNV and CDR2 YYDKDF (reference sequence). The variable domain in full, completed from reference TRBV15 and TRBJ1-4, reads DAMVIQNPRYQVTQFGKPVTLSCSQTLNHNVMYWYQQKSSQAPKLLFHYYDKDFNNEADTPDNFQSRRPNTSFCFLDIRSPGLGDTAMYLCATSPAGGATNEKLFFGSGTQLSVL.

This CDR3 reads CASSTGQGTETQYF. DNA of the CDR3: TGCGCCAGCAGCACAGGACAGGGGACAGAGACCCAGTACTTC. This chain joins TRBV5-1 and TRBJ2-5, with 9 bases lining up with TRBD1. From germline, CDR1 is SGHRS and CDR2 YFSETQ. This CDR3 is 14 amino acids long. With V trimmed by 4 bases and J by 4 bases, 5 bases remained unmatched.

J is TRBJ2-5 and V is TRBV12-5; TRBD2 is a possible D gene (5 bases). The germline V and J ends were trimmed by 1 base and 1 base, with 16 bases remaining between them. The germline V gene encodes CDR1 LGHNT and CDR2 FRNRAP. The CDR3 sequence is 17 residues long. The CDR3 region is CASGLDPYSSAQETQYF. The CDR3 DNA follows: TGTGCTAGTGGTTTGGACCCTTACAGTAGCGCCCAAGAGACCCAGTACTTC.

The chain carries TRBV19 and TRBJ1-5; TRBD1 might be the D (6 bases). The CDR3 length is 15 residues. Germline V gene lookup returns CDR1 LNHDA and CDR2 SQIVND (reference sequence). Trimming removed 3 bases from V and 6 bases from J, with 15 bases in between. DNA of the CDR3: TGTGCCAGTAGTATCGAGACAGGCCTAGGTCAGCCCCAGCATTTT. This sequence encodes CASSIETGLGQPQHF.

The chain employs TRBV7-9 and TRBJ2-1, with D possibly matching TRBD2 (9 bases). The CDR3 contains 18 residues. Trimming cost V 4 bases and J 4 bases, with 23 bases left between them. CDR1 SEHNR and CDR2 FQNEAQ come from the germline V gene (reference sequence). The CDR3 here is CASSSWTGLAGGYNEQFF. In DNA, the CDR3 is TGTGCCAGCAGCTCATGGACAGGGCTGGCGGGAGGGTACAATGAGCAGTTCTTC.

This clone has a single count. The gene calls are TRBV5-6 and TRBJ1-4; a possible D gene is TRBD1 (5 bases). Germline V lookup: CDR1 SGHDT, CDR2 YYEEEE. V lost 1 base and J lost 7, with 14 bases in between. This CDR3 comprises 15 residues. The CDR3 region has the DNA TGTGCCAGCAGCTTGCTTCCGGGGGGAGCTGAAAAACTGTTTTTT. This translates into CASSLLPGGAEKLFF.

The chain has TRBV10-2 and TRBJ2-3; 11 nucleotides align to TRBD2. V shed 7 bases and J 0 bases; nucleotides not matched to a gene: 9. The CDR3 sequence is 17 residues long. Looked up from germline, CDR1 is WSHSY and CDR2 is SAAADI. This CDR3 reads CASKGTSGQISTDTQYF. CDR3 sequence (DNA): TGCGCCAGCAAAGGGACTAGCGGCCAAATCAGCACAGATACGCAGTATTTT.

J is TRBJ2-1 and V is TRBV27, with D possibly matching TRBD2 (5 bases). V gave up 8 bases and J gave up 2 bases, with 13 bases separating them. This CDR3 region has 14 residues. Per the germline V gene, CDR1 is MNHEY and CDR2 is SMNVEV (reference sequence). For the CDR3, the DNA is TGTGCCAGCGGTCCCCCCGGGACCTACAATGAGCAGTTCTTC. It codes for CASGPPGTYNEQFF.

The chain combines TRBV18 with TRBJ2-3, with TRBD2 as a possible D gene (6 bases). Germline CDR1 reads KGHSH; CDR2 reads LQKENI. The CDR3 spans 14 residues. V gave up 10 bases and J gave up 3 bases, with 17 bases separating them. In DNA, the CDR3 is TGTGCCACTACCCGGGGGAAAGGGACAGATACGCAGTATTTT. Protein sequence: CATTRGKGTDTQYF.

V is TRBV12-3 or TRBV12-4 and J is TRBJ1-1; unclear D gene. V gave up 6 bases and J gave up 6 bases, with 14 bases separating them. There are 13 residues in the CDR3. CDR3 protein: CASSPARISEAFF. CDR3 nucleotide sequence: TGTGCCAGCAGCCCTGCGAGAATCTCTGAAGCTTTCTTT.

The rearrangement links TRBV11-2 to TRBJ1-5; tentative D call: TRBD1 (5 bases). Between the trimmed V and J ends, which lost 1 base and 3 bases, there was a span of 16 bases. This CDR3 has 17 amino acids. In germline, CDR1 is SGHAT, CDR2 FQNNGV. Here the CDR3 reads CASSLGKVWGINQPQHF. The CDR3, as DNA: TGTGCCAGCAGCTTAGGGAAGGTTTGGGGGATCAATCAGCCCCAGCATTTT.

The rearrangement uses TRBV20-1 and TRBJ2-3, with D hard to call. This CDR3 is 14 amino acids long. Trimming shortened V by 3 bases and J by 1 base, and 11 bases separated the two germline ends. The germline CDR1 and CDR2 sequences are DFQATT and SNEGSKA (reference sequence). CDR3 sequence (DNA): TGCAGTGCTAGTAAGGCTACTGGCACAGATACGCAGTATTTT. Protein product: CSASKATGTDTQYF.

The V gene is TRBV5-1, the J gene TRBJ2-5; D perhaps matches TRBD2 (6 bases). Trimming cost V 1 base and J 4 bases, with 17 bases left between them. CDR1 is SGHRS, CDR2 YFSETQ, per germline. The CDR3 consists of 16 residues. CDR3 amino acids: CASSLWRDHQGETQYF. The CDR3 DNA sequence: TGCGCCAGCAGCTTGTGGCGGGACCACCAGGGAGAGACCCAGTACTTC.

The chain couples TRBV20-1 to TRBJ2-7, with D unclear. The CDR3 consists of 11 residues. Germline CDR1 is DFQATT and CDR2 is SNEGSKA (reference sequence). V lost 5 bases and J 2 bases, leaving 7 bases between the germline ends. CDR3 bases: TGCAGTGCTTACAGAGCCTACGAGCAGTACTTC. Translating it yields CSAYRAYEQYF.

The V call is TRBV3-1 (or the pseudogene TRBV3-2), the J call TRBJ2-5; D may be TRBD2 (6 bases). The CDR3 is made up of 16 amino acids. Looked up from germline, CDR1 is LGHDT and CDR2 is YNNKEL (reference sequence). V lost 3 bases and J lost 4, with 18 bases in between. CDR3 bases: TGTGCCAGCAGCCACCGGGACTCCCCTGCGGGAGAGACCCAGTACTTC. As protein: CASSHRDSPAGETQYF.

The CDR3 coding sequence is TGTGCCATCAGTGAAGGGGACAGAAGGAATTCACCCCTCCACTTT. It codes for CAISEGDRRNSPLHF. The genes are TRBV10-3 and TRBJ1-6; 7 bases are shared with TRBD1. CDR1 is ENHRY, CDR2 SYGVKD, per germline. The V gene end was trimmed by 3 bases and the J gene end by 7 bases; junction bases not matched to a gene: 6. The CDR3 is 15 residues long.

V gene TRBV28 combines with J gene TRBJ2-1; 11 bases are shared with TRBD2. The V gene end was trimmed by 9 bases and the J gene end by 11 bases; junction bases not matched to a gene: 9. Germline V CDR1 and CDR2: MDHEN, SYDVKM. This CDR3 has 13 amino acids. This chain's CDR3 is CASDWTSGSKQFF. CDR3 bases: TGTGCCAGTGATTGGACTAGCGGGTCAAAGCAGTTCTTC.

The chain links TRBV10-3 to TRBJ1-1; 8 bases match TRBD1. Trimming took 10 bases from V and 0 from J; bases not matched to a gene: 4. The germline V gene has CDR1 ENHRY and CDR2 SYGVKD. This CDR3 has 13 residues. The DNA of the CDR3 is TGTGCCAACCAACAGGGGGTGAACACTGAAGCTTTCTTT. Protein: CANQQGVNTEAFF.

This clone was counted a single time. This chain joins TRBV7-9 and TRBJ1-2; no clear D gene. V lost 3 bases to trimming and J lost 2 bases, with 4 bases between them. CDR1 SEHNR and CDR2 FQNEAQ come from the germline V gene (reference sequence). The CDR3 runs to 12 residues. The CDR3 loop reads CASSFGNYGYTF. The CDR3, as DNA: TGTGCCAGCAGCTTTGGCAACTATGGCTACACCTTC.

This chain uses TRBV6-1 with TRBJ1-2; perhaps TRBD1 as D (5 bases). The germline V and J ends were trimmed by 1 base and 8 bases, with 17 bases remaining between them. The CDR3 runs 15 residues. Germline CDR1 reads MNHNS; CDR2 reads SASEGT. In DNA, the CDR3 is TGTGCCAGCAGTGAAGTAAGGGACCCCATTTGGGGCTACACCTTC. This gives the protein CASSEVRDPIWGYTF.

This clone has a single count. This chain uses TRBV5-1 with TRBJ1-2; TRBD1 might be the D (5 bases). CDR3 length equals 14 residues. Germline values: CDR1 SGHRS, CDR2 YFSETQ. Trimming removed 4 bases at V and 0 bases at J, with 10 bases between. The CDR3 reads CASSLDTSNYGYTF. The CDR3 DNA follows: TGCGCCAGCAGCCTGGACACTTCTAACTATGGCTACACCTTC.

This chain links TRBV9 with TRBJ2-3, with a possible D match to TRBD2 (6 bases). This CDR3 has 17 residues. Germline-derived CDR1 and CDR2 are SGDLS and YYNGEE. V lost 0 bases to trimming and J lost 2 bases, with 16 bases between them. The chain's CDR3 is CASSVAGAGTVTDTQYF. The CDR3 DNA follows: TGTGCCAGCAGCGTAGCTGGCGCGGGGACGGTCACAGATACGCAGTATTTT.